This TCR beta chain was identified during a study of blood T cell repertoires in COVID-19. How the authors handled the data: Reference gene primers were amplified, and this amplification served to estimate nucleated cell counts. Sequencing used immunoSEQ multiplex PCR; TCRdb keeps in-frame clones, though not all of them. The DNA gave D and trimming, while V, J and clone size come from that table. The data hold hundreds of thousands of clones, with about 80% observed a single time. Looked up from germline, CDR1 is SGHTA and CDR2 is FQGTGA. This CDR3 spans 16 amino acids. V lost 5 bases and J lost 3, with 16 bases in between.

The gene calls are TRBV7-3 and TRBJ2-2, with D perhaps matching TRBD1 (5 bases). The TCR originated in a woman aged 45 to 65 who had been exposed to COVID-19. Sequencing input: PBMCs or T cells enriched from blood (not recorded which). The CDR3 loop is CASSLKVPGYTGELFF. The DNA of the CDR3 is TGTGCCAGCAGCCTAAAAGTCCCAGGGTACACCGGGGAGCTGTTTTTT.